The 18 T cell receptor beta chains below all came from one sample that was sequenced in a study of regulatory T cells in long-lasting Graves disease. Time point denoted: newly diagnosed GD, antithyroid drugs for less than 3 months. Researchers made the TCR library from RNA that was extracted from PBMCs. Both iRepertoire HTBI primers and Arm-PCR of CDR3 regions were used to build the TCR beta libraries. TCRdb fed the multiplex PCR reads into MiXCR, producing one record per CDR3 protein. The table shows 520,000 or so distinct CDR3 sequences, with around 12% occurring only once. These data were likewise used in another study, on T cells in Graves' hyperthyroidism and ophthalmopathy.

Source: peripheral blood mononuclear cells (PBMCs), taken at new diagnosis, from a patient treated with antithyroid drugs. These receptors came from a woman in her twenties or thirties with Graves disease.

This clonotype has a count of ten or more. The genes are TRBV2 and TRBJ1-6; no clear D. CDR3 length equals 14 residues. Trimming stripped 4 bases from V and 5 bases from J, with 9 bases between. From germline, CDR1 is SNHLY and CDR2 FYNNEI. The chain's CDR3 is CASSVRFNNSPLHF. For the CDR3, the DNA is TGTGCCAGCAGTGTTAGGTTTAATAATTCACCCCTCCACTTT.

The chain links TRBV7-9 to TRBJ2-4; tentatively, D is TRBD2 (6 bases). Germline-derived CDR1 and CDR2 are SEHNR and FQNEAQ (reference sequence). The V end lost 1 base, the J end lost 1 base, and 11 bases lay between the germline ends. CDR3 size: 16 residues. As DNA, the CDR3 is TGTGCCAGCAGCTTAGGGCGGGACGGGGCCAAAAACATTCAGTACTTC. It translates to CASSLGRDGAKNIQYF.

The table lists this clonotype with many counts. The rearrangement joins TRBV6-1 to TRBJ2-5, with 9 bases aligning to TRBD2. There are 19 residues in the CDR3. CDR1 MNHNS and CDR2 SASEGT come from the germline V gene. The ends lost 5 bases at V and 2 bases at J; junction bases unmatched: 18. CDR3 residues: CASSHSPWASGIVQETQYF. The DNA of the CDR3 is TGTGCCAGCAGTCATTCCCCTTGGGCTAGCGGGATTGTTCAAGAGACCCAGTACTTC.

This clonotype was seen repeatedly, ten times or more. CDR3 bases: TGTGCCAGCAGCAGCGGGAGTAAATACAATGAGCAGTTCTTC. It specifies CASSSGSKYNEQFF. The rearrangement joins TRBV2 to TRBJ2-1, with 8 bases lining up with TRBD2. Germline V gene sequence: CDR1 SNHLY, CDR2 FYNNEI. The CDR3 length is 14 residues. With 6 bases clipped from V and 4 bases from J, the junction kept 5 bases outside the gene matches.

This clonotype was counted ten times or more. The rearrangement uses TRBV7-3 and TRBJ1-1; D not certain. The CDR3 spans 14 residues. Germline lookup yields CDR1 SGHTA and CDR2 FQGTGA. Deletions cut 2 bases from V and 4 bases from J, with 11 bases between. The CDR3 bases are TGTGCCAGCAGCTTAGTGGGTAGCCTCACTGAAGCTTTCTTT. Translated, it gives CASSLVGSLTEAFF.

On this clonotype: Germline is not matched at one junction end, which may reflect a read error. This chain links TRBV7-9 with TRBJ2-2; D is unclear. The CDR3 is 15 amino acids. CDR1 SEHNR and CDR2 FQNEAQ come from the germline V gene (reference sequence). The chain's CDR3 is CVSSLTPSNTGELFF. The DNA of the CDR3 is TGTGTCAGCAGCTTAACCCCCTCGAACACCGGGGAGCTGTTTTTT.

This clonotype has at least ten counts. The V call is TRBV2, the J call TRBJ1-5; D not certain. The CDR3 extends over 14 amino acids. Germline assignment: CDR1 SNHLY and CDR2 FYNNEI. Between the trimmed V and J ends, which lost 5 bases and 8 bases, there was a span of 16 bases. CDR3 sequence (DNA): TGTGCCAGCAGTTCGCAAGAACCCCTTGAGCCCCAGCATTTT. This codes for CASSSQEPLEPQHF. Full variable domain (remainder filled in from reference TRBV2 and TRBJ1-5): EPEVTQTPSHQVTQMGQEVILRCVPISNHLYFYWYRQILGQKVEFLVSFYNNEISEKSEIFDDQFSVERPDGSNFTLKIRSTKLEDSAMYFCASSSQEPLEPQHFGDGTRLSIL.

The chain employs TRBV6-1 and TRBJ2-1; possibly TRBD1 or TRBD2 for D (5 bases each). There are 17 residues in the CDR3. Looked up from germline, CDR1 is MNHNS and CDR2 is SASEGT. Trimming took off 6 bases at V and 5 bases at J, with 23 bases between the two ends. The CDR3 region has the DNA TGTGCCAGCAGCGTTTTGGTTGGGGGAGCGGAGGACAATGAGCAGTTCTTC. Protein sequence: CASSVLVGGAEDNEQFF.

In its sample, this clonotype was seen many times. This chain connects TRBV6-1 to TRBJ2-1; a weak D match, TRBD2 (5 bases). The end of the DNA aligns better with TRBJ2-5, so the J call may be wrong. The CDR3 runs 12 residues. Germline loops: CDR1 MNHNS, CDR2 SASEGT. The CDR3 DNA sequence: TGTGCCAGCAGTATATCGGGGGAGACCCAGTACTTC. This sequence encodes CASSISGETQYF.

This clonotype was detected many times. The chain couples TRBV2 to TRBJ1-5, with TRBD1 matching 7 bases. Germline V gene data show CDR1 as SNHLY and CDR2 as FYNNEI. This CDR3 comprises 14 residues. V dropped 7 bases and J dropped 1; count of bases not matched to a gene: 4. CDR3 residues: CASNRQGSNQPQHF. The CDR3 DNA reads TGTGCCAGCAACCGACAGGGCAGCAATCAGCCCCAGCATTTT.

This clonotype was found many times. V and J are TRBV20-1 and TRBJ2-1; D ambiguous. The germline V gene has CDR1 DFQATT and CDR2 SNEGSKA (reference sequence). This CDR3 comprises 15 residues. With 0 bases removed from V and 0 bases from J, the gap between germline ends came to 9 bases. In DNA form, the CDR3 reads TGCAGTGCTAGAGATCCCGGAAGCTCCTACAATGAGCAGTTCTTC. This sequence encodes CSARDPGSSYNEQFF.

This clonotype showed up many times. The V and J genes are TRBV20-1 and TRBJ2-7; no clear D. This CDR3 is 13 amino acids long. Germline lookup yields CDR1 DFQATT and CDR2 SNEGSKA (reference sequence). V gave up 6 bases and J gave up 1 base, with 13 bases separating them. Here the CDR3 DNA reads TGCAGTGCCCATCAGAAGTCTTCCTACGAGCAGTACTTC. This encodes CSAHQKSSYEQYF.

This clonotype has at least ten counts. CDR3 nucleotides: TGTGCCAGCAGTGAGCCCAAGGACAGCTACGATGGCTACACCTTC. As protein: CASSEPKDSYDGYTF. V and J are TRBV25-1 and TRBJ1-2; a weak D match, TRBD1 (6 bases). This CDR3 comprises 15 residues. The germline V gene encodes CDR1 MGHDK and CDR2 SYGVNS. V lost 3 bases and J lost 6, with 17 bases in between.

This clonotype was observed a few times. This chain links TRBV7-9 with TRBJ1-1; D remains unclear. Looked up from germline, CDR1 is SEHNR and CDR2 is FQNEAQ (reference sequence). This CDR3 comprises 16 residues. The ends were cut back, 4 bases at V and 5 bases at J, with 20 bases in the middle. DNA for the CDR3: TGTGCCAGCAGCTACCCGGACGTGGGTGCTGGGACTGAAGCTTTCTTT. Its translation: CASSYPDVGAGTEAFF.

This clonotype was counted at least ten times. J is TRBJ2-7 and V is TRBV11-2; D not resolved. V lost 0 bases to trimming and J lost 3 bases, with 12 bases between them. This CDR3 has 15 amino acids. Germline loops: CDR1 SGHAT, CDR2 FQNNGV. DNA of the CDR3: TGTGCCAGCAGCTTAGATCCCACTGAAGGCTACGAGCAGTACTTC. Its translation: CASSLDPTEGYEQYF.

This clonotype was counted many times. The gene calls are TRBV20-1 and TRBJ1-1; 8 nucleotides line up with TRBD1. Trimming at V came to 2 bases and at J to 1 base, leaving 9 bases not matched to a gene. The V gene's germline CDR1 is DFQATT and CDR2 SNEGSKA (reference sequence). The CDR3 has 16 amino acids. CDR3 amino acids: CSARRTGMGANTEAFF. The CDR3 DNA reads TGCAGTGCTAGAAGGACAGGGATGGGGGCGAACACTGAAGCTTTCTTT.

This clonotype appeared many times. The J gene is TRBJ1-5, the V gene TRBV6-1; 9 nucleotides agree with TRBD1. The trim removed 8 bases at V and 0 bases at J, leaving 5 bases unmatched. This CDR3 comprises 15 residues. Germline V gene data show CDR1 as MNHNS and CDR2 as SASEGT. CDR3 in amino acids: CASDRGMDSNQPQHF. The CDR3 DNA sequence: TGTGCCAGCGACAGGGGGATGGATAGCAATCAGCCCCAGCATTTT.

This clonotype was detected many times. The gene calls are TRBV11-1 and TRBJ2-2; no firm D call. Trimming left V 5 bases short and J 0 bases short, with 13 bases between. The CDR3 is 16 amino acids. Germline V CDR1 and CDR2: SGHAT, FQDESV (reference sequence). DNA for the CDR3: TGTGCCAGCAGCCCCCGGTACAGATCGAACACCGGGGAGCTGTTTTTT. Protein product: CASSPRYRSNTGELFF.